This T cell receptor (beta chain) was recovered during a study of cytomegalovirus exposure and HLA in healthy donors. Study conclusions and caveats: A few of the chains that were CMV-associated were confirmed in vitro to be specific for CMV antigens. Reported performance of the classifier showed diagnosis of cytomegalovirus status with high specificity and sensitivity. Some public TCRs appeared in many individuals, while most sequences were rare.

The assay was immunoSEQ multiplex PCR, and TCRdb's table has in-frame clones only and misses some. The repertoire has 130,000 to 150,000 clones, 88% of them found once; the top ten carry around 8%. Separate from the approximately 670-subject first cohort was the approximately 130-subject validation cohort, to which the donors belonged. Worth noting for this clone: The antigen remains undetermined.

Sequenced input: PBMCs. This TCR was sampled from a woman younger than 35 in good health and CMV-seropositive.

The CDR3 coding sequence is TGTGCCAGCAGCGTAGTAGGGGGTCGTTCGGATAATGGTGGTTCACCCCTCCACTTT. It translates to CASSVVGGRSDNGGSPLHF. The rearrangement uses TRBV9 and TRBJ1-6; D possibly corresponds to TRBD1 (6 bases). The CDR3 loop spans 19 amino acids. CDR1 SGDLS and CDR2 YYNGEE come from the germline V gene. V was cut by 0 bases and J by 9 bases, with 25 bases left in between.